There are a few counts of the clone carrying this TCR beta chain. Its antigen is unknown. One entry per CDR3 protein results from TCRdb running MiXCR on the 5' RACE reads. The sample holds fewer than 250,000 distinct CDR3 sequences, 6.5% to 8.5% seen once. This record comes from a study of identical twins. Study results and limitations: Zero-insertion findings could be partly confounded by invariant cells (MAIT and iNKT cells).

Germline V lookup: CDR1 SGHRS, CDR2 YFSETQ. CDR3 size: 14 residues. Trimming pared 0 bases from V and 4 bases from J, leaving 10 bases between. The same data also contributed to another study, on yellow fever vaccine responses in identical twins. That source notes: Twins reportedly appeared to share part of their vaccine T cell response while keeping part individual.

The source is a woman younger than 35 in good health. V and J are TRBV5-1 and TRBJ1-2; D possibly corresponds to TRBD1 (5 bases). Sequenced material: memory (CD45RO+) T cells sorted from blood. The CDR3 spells CASSLVGVIYGYTF. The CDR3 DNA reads TGCGCCAGCAGCTTGGTAGGGGTAATCTATGGCTACACCTTC.